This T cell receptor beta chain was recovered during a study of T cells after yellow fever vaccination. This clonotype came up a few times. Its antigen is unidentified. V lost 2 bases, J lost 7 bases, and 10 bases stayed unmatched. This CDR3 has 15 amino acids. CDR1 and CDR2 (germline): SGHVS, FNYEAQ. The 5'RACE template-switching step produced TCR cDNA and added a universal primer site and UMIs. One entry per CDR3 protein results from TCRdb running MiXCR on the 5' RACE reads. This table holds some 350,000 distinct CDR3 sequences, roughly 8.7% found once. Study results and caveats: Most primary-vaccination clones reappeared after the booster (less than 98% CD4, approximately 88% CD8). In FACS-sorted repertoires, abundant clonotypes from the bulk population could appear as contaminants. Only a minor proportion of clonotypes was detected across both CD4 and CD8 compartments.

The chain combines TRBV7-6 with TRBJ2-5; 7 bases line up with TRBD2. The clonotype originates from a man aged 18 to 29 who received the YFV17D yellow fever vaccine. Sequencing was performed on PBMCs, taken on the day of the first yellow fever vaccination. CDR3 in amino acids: CASSLLGGGPGTQYF. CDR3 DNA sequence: TGTGCCAGCAGCTTATTGGGGGGGGGTCCAGGGACCCAGTACTTC.